The 17 T cell receptor beta chains given below trace back to one sample, sequenced in a study of blood T cell repertoires in COVID-19. TCRdb keeps only in-frame clones here, not all; method: immunoSEQ multiplex PCR. The table records some 200,000 clones, just under 85% of them present only once. Sequencing was performed on peripheral blood. The receptors come from a woman in her fifties or sixties with active or convalescent COVID-19.

The rearrangement links TRBV3-1 (or the pseudogene TRBV3-2) to TRBJ1-3; D might be TRBD1 (6 bases). The CDR3 totals 15 residues. Between the trimmed V and J ends, which lost 6 bases and 3 bases, there was a span of 15 bases. From germline, CDR1 is LGHDT and CDR2 YNNKEL (reference sequence). CDR3 sequence: CASSLGTIGGNTIYF. The CDR3, as DNA: TGTGCCAGCAGTCTAGGGACAATCGGTGGAAACACCATATATTTT.

The gene calls are TRBV2 and TRBJ1-2; weak D call: TRBD1 (5 bases). The ends were cut back, 2 bases at V and 2 bases at J, with 9 bases in the middle. In germline, CDR1 is SNHLY, CDR2 FYNNEI. The CDR3 covers 14 residues. The CDR3 region has the DNA TGTGCCAGCAGTGAATTGGGACTGAACTATGGCTACACCTTC. Translating gives CASSELGLNYGYTF.

The chain carries TRBV6-1 and TRBJ2-7; 8 nucleotides match TRBD1. Germline-derived CDR1 and CDR2 are MNHNS and SASEGT. Losses at the gene ends were 3 bases for V and 3 bases for J; bases not matched to a gene: 16. CDR3 length equals 18 residues. The CDR3: CASSDGGTGKSGGYEQYV. The CDR3 nucleotides are TGTGCCAGCAGTGACGGTGGGACAGGCAAGAGTGGTGGCTACGAGCAGTACGTC.

V usage is TRBV11-2 and J usage is TRBJ2-1, with TRBD1 matching over 9 bases. Germline V CDR1 and CDR2: SGHAT, FQNNGV. The length of the CDR3 is 15 residues. Trimming at V came to 8 bases and at J to 7 bases, leaving 12 bases not matched to a gene. The CDR3 reads CASEPGTGFRNEQFF. For the CDR3, the DNA is TGTGCCAGCGAGCCCGGGACAGGGTTTAGGAATGAGCAGTTCTTC. The complete variable domain, with remaining parts taken from reference TRBV11-2 and TRBJ2-1, reads EAGVAQSPRYKIIEKRQSVAFWCNPISGHATLYWYQQILGQGPKLLIQFQNNGVVDDSQLPKDRFSAERLKGVDSTLKIQPAKLEDSAVYLCASEPGTGFRNEQFFGPGTRLTVL.

The chain has TRBV5-1 and TRBJ1-6; 7 bases agree with TRBD1. Trimming took 4 bases from V and 7 from J; bases not matched to a gene: 8. The CDR3 is 15 residues long. The germline gives CDR1 SGHRS, CDR2 YFSETQ. The CDR3 spells CASSKDRPANSPLHF. The CDR3 DNA reads as TGCGCCAGCAGCAAGGACAGGCCGGCGAATTCACCCCTCCACTTT.

The chain is built from TRBV2 and TRBJ2-5; D might be TRBD2 (6 bases). Germline lookup yields CDR1 SNHLY and CDR2 FYNNEI. V was cut by 4 bases and J by 4 bases, with 16 bases left in between. CDR3 length: 15 residues. CDR3 bases: TGTGCCAGCAGTGGGGCCTCCCGGGGAGGAGAGACCCAGTACTTC. Translation gives CASSGASRGGETQYF.

V gene TRBV18 combines with J gene TRBJ2-5; 15 bases fit TRBD2. Germline values: CDR1 KGHSH, CDR2 LQKENI. This CDR3 contains 15 residues. V shed 3 bases and J 5 bases; nucleotides not matched to a gene: 1. The CDR3 DNA is TGTGCCAGCTCACCGGGACTAGCGGGAGGCGAGACCCAGTACTTC. Translated, it gives CASSPGLAGGETQYF.

This clone showed up just a few times. The chain combines TRBV29-1 with TRBJ2-2; 10 bases are a match to TRBD1. V shed 2 bases and J 1 base; nucleotides not matched to a gene: 1. CDR1 is SQVTM, CDR2 ANQGSEA, per germline. This CDR3 has 15 residues. As DNA, the CDR3 is TGCAGCGTTGAATGGGACAGGGGGAACACCGGGGAGCTGTTTTTT. Protein sequence: CSVEWDRGNTGELFF.

This rearrangement joins TRBV30 to TRBJ2-7; D may be TRBD1 (6 bases). The CDR3 runs to 11 residues. Germline loops: CDR1 GTSNPN, CDR2 SVGIG (reference sequence). V lost 1 base, J lost 6 bases, and 7 bases lay in between. CDR3 DNA: TGTGCCTGGAGTGGGACAGTCGAGCAGTACTTC. It is translated as CAWSGTVEQYF.

The genes are TRBV3-1 (or the pseudogene TRBV3-2) and TRBJ1-2; 7 bases fit TRBD1. The CDR3 covers 16 residues. The germline V gene encodes CDR1 LGHDT and CDR2 YNNKEL (reference sequence). With 3 bases clipped from V and 8 bases from J, the junction kept 15 bases outside the gene matches. The CDR3 loop reads CASSHRNTNDRAGYTF. CDR3 sequence (DNA): TGTGCCAGCAGCCACCGAAATACAAACGACAGGGCCGGCTACACCTTC.

V usage is TRBV5-4 and J usage is TRBJ1-6, with TRBD1 identical over 9 bases. V trimming: 5 bases; J trimming: 7 bases; junction bases outside the gene matches: 7. Germline CDR1 and CDR2: SGHNT and YYREEE (reference sequence). The length of the CDR3 is 15 residues. This CDR3 is CASRRGGQGNSPLHF. The CDR3 DNA follows: TGTGCCAGCAGACGTGGGGGACAGGGAAATTCACCCCTCCACTTT. The variable domain in full, with the rest retrieved from reference TRBV5-4 and TRBJ1-6, is ETGVTQSPTHLIKTRGQQVTLRCSSQSGHNTVSWYQQALGQGPQFIFQYYREEENGRGNFPPRFSGLQFPNYSSELNVNALELDDSALYLCASRRGGQGNSPLHFGNGTRLTVT.

The chain is built from TRBV5-1 and TRBJ1-1; 8 nucleotides agree with TRBD1. Germline CDR1 and CDR2: SGHRS and YFSETQ. V shed 8 bases, J shed 1 base, and the junction held 7 bases outside the gene matches. The CDR3 totals 14 residues. CDR3 protein: CASGAGGKNTEAFF. The CDR3 DNA reads as TGCGCCAGTGGGGCAGGGGGCAAGAACACTGAAGCTTTCTTT.

The chain links TRBV11-2 to TRBJ2-7; 12 bases fit TRBD1. The germline CDR1 and CDR2 sequences are SGHAT and FQNNGV. J lost 6 bases, V lost 5 bases, and 5 bases had no gene match. The CDR3 has 14 amino acids. Here the CDR3 reads CASSGGTGGGEQYV. The CDR3 DNA sequence: TGTGCCAGCAGCGGGGGGACAGGGGGCGGCGAGCAGTACGTC.

The chain carries TRBV5-1 and TRBJ2-1; 8 nucleotides line up with TRBD1. The V and J ends lost 0 bases and 6 bases, in that order; junction bases with no gene match: 5. The germline CDR1 and CDR2 sequences are SGHRS and YFSETQ. This CDR3 is 15 amino acids long. CDR3 in DNA: TGCGCCAGCAGCTTGGAGGGACAGGATTTCAATGAGCAGTTCTTC. Protein sequence: CASSLEGQDFNEQFF.

J is TRBJ2-3 and V is TRBV19, with 8 nucleotides matching TRBD2. Germline V CDR1 and CDR2: LNHDA, SQIVND (reference sequence). V lost 5 bases and J lost 7; bases outside the gene matches: 11. This CDR3 has 15 amino acids. Here the CDR3 DNA reads TGTGCCAGTAGTTCCATAGCCGGGGGGGCGTATACGCAGTATTTT. Residues: CASSSIAGGAYTQYF.

The chain combines TRBV28 with TRBJ1-4; D gene uncertain. Trimming removed 5 bases from V and 2 bases from J, with 15 bases in between. The CDR3 sequence is 16 residues long. Germline V gene sequence: CDR1 MDHEN, CDR2 SYDVKM. CDR3 sequence (DNA): TGTGCCAGCAGTCCTGCGGAGCGAAGGACTAATGAAAAACTGTTTTTT. Protein sequence: CASSPAERRTNEKLFF.

The chain has TRBV28 and TRBJ2-7, with D possibly being TRBD1 (6 bases). The CDR3 contains 14 residues. The germline V gene has CDR1 MDHEN and CDR2 SYDVKM. Trimming shortened V by 5 bases and J by 3 bases, and 14 bases separated the two germline ends. CDR3 amino acids: CASSTSGQFYEQYV. The DNA of the CDR3 is TGTGCCAGCAGTACAAGTGGACAGTTCTACGAGCAGTACGTC.